These 10 T cell receptor beta chains were sequenced from one sample in a study of T cell changes during pregnancy in multiple sclerosis. Only in-frame clones appear in the TCRdb table, and some are missing; sequencing was by immunoSEQ multiplex PCR. The data show roughly 38,000 clones, roughly 91% seen once. Source: CD8+ T cells from peripheral blood mononuclear cells, taken in the third trimester of pregnancy. These TCRs come from a female donor with multiple sclerosis, enrolled in a pregnancy study.

The V and J genes are TRBV10-1 and TRBJ2-7, with D tentatively TRBD2 (6 bases). The CDR3 contains 15 residues. Germline values: CDR1 WNHNN, CDR2 SYGVQD (reference sequence). Trimming stripped 0 bases from V and 3 bases from J, with 12 bases between. CDR3 in DNA: TGCGCCAGCAGTGAGTCGAGAACGGGGGTCTACGAGCAGTACTTC. This translates into CASSESRTGVYEQYF.

This CDR3 reads CASSQEGAGGGSYNEQFF. The CDR3 DNA reads as TGCGCCAGCAGCCAAGAAGGGGCGGGCGGGGGCTCCTACAATGAGCAGTTCTTC. The genes are TRBV4-1 and TRBJ2-1; 7 nucleotides line up with TRBD2. V lost 0 bases, J lost 0 bases, and 8 bases stayed unmatched. CDR3 length equals 18 residues. Germline-derived CDR1 and CDR2 are MGHRA and YSYEKL.

This chain connects TRBV28 to TRBJ1-1, with no clear D. This CDR3 contains 16 residues. Germline CDR1 and CDR2: MDHEN and SYDVKM. The germline V and J ends were trimmed by 3 bases and 0 bases, with 14 bases remaining between them. The CDR3: CASSFVVWQMNTEAFF. The CDR3 DNA follows: TGTGCCAGCAGTTTCGTGGTGTGGCAGATGAACACTGAAGCTTTCTTT.

This sequence joins TRBV7-9 and TRBJ2-5; perhaps TRBD2 as D (6 bases). The CDR3 loop spans 15 amino acids. Germline V gene data show CDR1 as SEHNR and CDR2 as FQNEAQ (reference sequence). Deletions cut 1 base from V and 5 bases from J, with 14 bases between. This chain's CDR3 is CASSLEVLAQETQYF. In DNA, the CDR3 is TGTGCCAGCAGCTTAGAAGTACTAGCTCAGGAGACCCAGTACTTC.

This clone ranks as medium-sized. The chain recombines TRBV27 with TRBJ1-3, with 8 bases aligning to TRBD1. J was trimmed by 2 bases and V by 5 bases; bases with no gene match: 14. This CDR3 has 18 amino acids. CDR1 and CDR2 (germline): MNHEY, SMNVEV (reference sequence). CDR3 protein: CASSALSSDRGAGNTIYF. The CDR3 nucleotides read TGTGCCAGCAGTGCCCTTTCATCCGACAGGGGCGCTGGAAACACCATATATTTT.

This clone was observed a single time. The J gene is TRBJ1-1, the V gene TRBV30; 8 bases are shared with TRBD1. The CDR3 consists of 15 residues. J gave up 5 bases and V 0 bases, and 8 bases lay outside the gene matches. From germline, CDR1 is GTSNPN and CDR2 SVGIG (reference sequence). CDR3 DNA: TGTGCCTGGAGTGTAATGGCAGGGGGCGCGACTGAAGCTTTCTTT. This codes for CAWSVMAGGATEAFF. Filled out from reference TRBV30 and TRBJ1-1, the complete variable domain reads SQTIHQWPATLVQPVGSPLSLECTVEGTSNPNLYWYRQAAGRGLQLLFYSVGIGQISSEVPQNLSASRPQDRQFILSSKKLLLSDSGFYLCAWSVMAGGATEAFFGQGTRLTVV.

The genes are TRBV27 and TRBJ2-1; 14 bases line up with TRBD2. Germline V gives CDR1 MNHEY, CDR2 SMNVEV (reference sequence). The CDR3 is 15 amino acids. J gave up 7 bases and V 5 bases, and 4 bases lay outside the gene matches. The DNA for the CDR3 is TGTGCCAGCAGTACCGGGACTAGCGGGGGAAATGAGCAGTTCTTC. It specifies CASSTGTSGGNEQFF.

J is TRBJ1-1 and V is TRBV23-1, with TRBD1 as a possible D gene (5 bases). TRBV23-1 is treated as an ORF (open reading frame) with a function not yet certain. CDR3 length: 14 amino acids. DNA of the CDR3: TGCGCAAGGAGGGGTGCCGGGCCCAGGACTGAAGCTTTCTTT. Translation gives CARRGAGPRTEAFF.

V gene TRBV10-1 combines with J gene TRBJ2-3, with a possible D match to TRBD2 (5 bases). Trimming took off 6 bases at V and 6 bases at J, with 19 bases between the two ends. Looked up from germline, CDR1 is WNHNN and CDR2 is SYGVQD (reference sequence). This CDR3 has 15 amino acids. For the CDR3, the DNA is TGCGCCAGCAGCTCCGGGGTAACAGTATCGGATACGCAGTATTTT. This encodes CASSSGVTVSDTQYF.

The chain has TRBV4-3 and TRBJ1-3, with TRBD1 matching 8 bases. V dropped 1 base and J dropped 0; count of bases not matched to a gene: 14. The V gene's germline CDR1 is LGHNA and CDR2 YSLEER. This CDR3 has 20 residues. CDR3: CASSQVIGQGAPYSGNTIYF. CDR3 nucleotide sequence: TGCGCCAGCAGCCAAGTAATAGGGCAGGGGGCCCCTTACTCTGGAAACACCATATATTTT.